This entry concerns a single T cell receptor (beta chain). What it binds is not known. Using immunoSEQ multiplex PCR, the repertoire was profiled, and TCRdb retains in-frame clones only, with some absent. This sample yields some 110,000 clones, of which less than 90% are seen a single time; about 4.1% belongs to the top ten. The donors belonged to the roughly 130-subject validation cohort, separate from the roughly 650-subject first cohort. The germline CDR1 and CDR2 sequences are MNHEY and SMNVEV (reference sequence). Deletions cut 6 bases from V and 3 bases from J, with 15 bases between. The CDR3 sequence is 15 residues long. The source of the sample is a study of cytomegalovirus exposure and HLA in healthy donors. General study results and limits: Listed as cytomegalovirus-associated were roughly 180 TCR beta chains. Rare TCR sequences predominated, though certain public TCRs were found in many donors. The TCR clusters that emerged in the first cohort tended, a later analysis found, to co-occur in the roughly 120 validation repertoires.

This receptor was obtained from a man aged 18 to 29 in good health and CMV-seropositive. The sample taken for sequencing was PBMCs. The V gene is TRBV27, the J gene TRBJ1-5; no clear D. CDR3 region: CASRLQMGANQPQHF. CDR3 nucleotides: TGTGCCAGCAGGCTCCAGATGGGCGCCAATCAGCCCCAGCATTTT.